These T cell receptor beta chains were read from a single sample in a study of T cells in Graves' hyperthyroidism and ophthalmopathy. TCRdb independently ran MiXCR on the multiplex PCR reads; one entry per CDR3 protein. Among around 450,000 distinct CDR3 sequences listed, roughly 13% were seen once. Sequenced input: blood. These TCRs come from a woman aged 18 to 35 with Graves' hyperthyroidism. CDR3s include the opening cysteine and the closing phenylalanine or tryptophan. D genes are given only for firm matches. Rows give clone size only sometimes, using once, few, many, or a class for an expanded clone.

j_call clone_size v_call d_call cdr3_aa cdr3_nt
TRBJ2-3 few TRBV10-1 NA CASSEGLRGTDTQYF TGCGCCAGCAGTGAGGGGCTTCGGGGAACAGATACGCAGTATTTT
TRBJ1-2 many TRBV29-1 NA CSVEGAAYGYTF TGCAGCGTTGAAGGGGCGGCCTATGGCTACACCTTC
TRBJ2-3 NA TRBV9 NA CASTNDVGTDTQYF TGTGCCAGCACCAATGATGTCGGCACAGATACGCAGTATTTT
TRBJ2-1 many TRBV5-1 NA CASSTTGGRALSYNEQFF TGCGCCAGCAGCACCACCGGGGGACGGGCGCTCTCCTACAATGAGCAGTTCTTC
TRBJ1-1 many TRBV28 TRBD1 CASRLGDRVYTEAFF TGTGCCAGCAGGTTGGGAGACAGGGTTTACACTGAAGCTTTCTTT
TRBJ1-5 many TRBV6-1 NA CASSESRMGQPQHF TGTGCCAGCAGTGAGTCCAGGATGGGACAGCCCCAGCATTTT
TRBJ1-1 NA TRBV25-1 NA CASSLKAEAFF TGTGCCAGCAGTTTAAAAGCTGAAGCTTTCTTT
TRBJ1-5 few TRBV9 NA CASSSEPGQPQHF TGTGCCAGCAGCTCCGAGCCCGGTCAGCCCCAGCATTTT
TRBJ2-1 many TRBV29-1 TRBD1 CSASGTALYNEQFF TGCAGCGCCTCCGGGACAGCCCTATACAATGAGCAGTTCTTC
TRBJ1-1 few TRBV20-1 TRBD1 CSANRQGRTEAFF TGCAGTGCCAACCGACAGGGACGGACTGAAGCTTTCTTT
TRBJ2-3 many TRBV2 TRBD1 CASRTLDRGQFPQYF TGTGCCAGCAGGACCCTAGACAGGGGGCAATTTCCGCAGTATTTT
TRBJ1-1 many TRBV9 NA CASSVVGLPGTEAFF TGTGCCAGCAGCGTAGTAGGTTTGCCGGGCACTGAAGCTTTCTTT
TRBJ2-1 many TRBV2 TRBD2 CASRIRLAGGRNEQFF TGTGCCAGCAGGATTAGACTAGCGGGAGGGAGGAATGAGCAGTTCTTC
TRBJ1-5 few TRBV30 NA CAWTTGTRRPQHF TGTGCCTGGACAACTGGGACGCGACGGCCCCAGCATTTT
TRBJ1-2 many TRBV9 NA CASSAQGSVDYGYTF TGTGCCAGCAGCGCGCAGGGGAGTGTTGACTATGGCTACACCTTC
TRBJ2-1 many TRBV20-1 NA CSARDEGGMYSYNEQFF TGCAGTGCTAGAGATGAGGGGGGAATGTATTCCTACAATGAGCAGTTCTTC
TRBJ2-1 many TRBV7-2 NA CASSSSSGTRIEQFF TGTGCCAGCAGCTCCTCCTCGGGGACAAGGATTGAGCAGTTCTTC
TRBJ2-3 many TRBV6-5 NA CASSYLLDATSTDTQYF TGTGCCAGCAGTTACCTCTTGGACGCTACTAGCACAGATACGCAGTATTTT
TRBJ2-2 many TRBV12-3/TRBV12-4 NA CASSFASGSYTGELFF TGTGCCAGCAGTTTTGCTTCGGGATCCTACACCGGGGAGCTGTTTTTT
TRBJ2-7 NA TRBV7-7 NA CASSPDTGGGEQYF TGTGCTAGCAGTCCAGACACAGGGGGGGGCGAGCAGTACTTC
TRBJ1-3 few TRBV29-1 TRBD1 CSASQGATGNTIYF TGCAGCGCGTCCCAGGGGGCGACTGGAAACACCATATATTTT
TRBJ1-1 many TRBV3-1 NA CASSPPGRGAAEAFF TGTGCCAGCAGCCCACCTGGACGGGGTGCGGCTGAAGCTTTCTTT
TRBJ1-2 NA TRBV7-9 NA CASSPRGARGYGYTF TGTGCCAGCAGCCCCCGGGGAGCGAGGGGCTATGGCTACACCTTC
TRBJ1-2 few TRBV4-1 NA CASSQDLRPYGYTF TGCGCCAGCAGCCAAGATTTAAGGCCATACGGCTACACCTTC
TRBJ2-7 many TRBV7-8 TRBD2 CASSSTSGATYEQYF TGTGCCAGCAGCTCGACTAGCGGAGCTACCTACGAGCAGTACTTC
TRBJ2-7 many TRBV6-1 NA CASSEALEAHEQYF TGTGCCAGCAGTGAAGCGCTTGAGGCCCACGAGCAGTACTTC
TRBJ1-2 many TRBV27 NA CASSLTHPGRNYGYTF TGTGCCAGCAGTTTAACCCATCCGGGGCGAAACTATGGCTACACCTTC
TRBJ2-6 NA TRBV19 TRBD1 CASSENLDRVLYSGANVLTF TGTGCCAGTAGCGAAAACCTCGACAGGGTCCTTTACTCTGGGGCCAACGTCCTGACTTTC
TRBJ2-1 NA TRBV7-9 TRBD2 CASSLREGLGNEQFF TGTGCCAGCAGCTTGCGGGAGGGCCTGGGGAATGAGCAGTTCTTC
TRBJ2-7 few TRBV5-1 TRBD1 CASSSGTGFFYEQYF TGCGCCAGCAGTTCCGGGACAGGGTTTTTCTACGAGCAGTACTTC
TRBJ1-1 many TRBV7-9 NA CASSLDAAFF TGTGCCAGCAGCTTAGATGCAGCTTTCTTT
TRBJ2-5 NA TRBV5-6 NA CASSTAVVETQYF TGTGCCAGCAGCACCGCTGTGGTGGAGACCCAGTACTTC
TRBJ2-3 few TRBV7-3 TRBD2 CASSSGLAGTTGTQYF TGTGCCAGCAGCTCGGGACTAGCGGGGACCACAGGTACGCAGTATTTT
TRBJ2-1 many TRBV27 NA CASSSTFNEQFF TGTGCCAGCAGTTCCACCTTCAATGAGCAGTTCTTC
TRBJ2-7 NA TRBV6-1 NA CASKARYYEQCF TGTGCCAGCAAGGCGCGCTACTACGAGCAGTGCTTC
TRBJ2-5 many TRBV5-1 TRBD2 CASSLGTSGFNQETQYF TGCGCCAGCAGCTTGGGGACTAGCGGGTTCAATCAAGAGACCCAGTACTTC
TRBJ2-5 NA TRBV19 TRBD1 CASGSGGGETQYF TGTGCCAGTGGATCAGGGGGCGGCGAGACCCAGTACTTC
TRBJ2-6 few TRBV27 NA CASTYRNSGANVLTF TGTGCCAGCACCTACAGGAACTCTGGGGCCAACGTCCTGACTTTC
TRBJ2-2 many TRBV6-1 NA CASGRHLANTGELFF TGTGCCAGCGGTCGACATCTCGCGAACACCGGGGAGCTGTTTTTT
TRBJ1-4 NA TRBV6-5 NA CASSYGIDSGKLFF TGTGCCAGCAGTTACGGAATAGATTCGGGAAAACTGTTTTTT
TRBJ1-1 few TRBV28 NA CASSLVKREAFF TGTGCCAGCAGTTTGGTTAAAAGGGAAGCTTTCTTT
TRBJ2-7 many TRBV7-2 TRBD1 CASSLGGQGSYEQYF TGTGCCAGCAGCTTAGGGGGACAGGGTAGTTACGAGCAGTACTTC
TRBJ2-3 many TRBV11-2 NA CASSPLASRIGTQYF TGTGCCAGCAGCCCTCTGGCTAGCCGCATTGGTACGCAGTATTTT
TRBJ2-5 few TRBV7-8 TRBD1 CASSVDRASETQYF TGTGCCAGCAGCGTCGACAGGGCATCAGAGACCCAGTACTTC
TRBJ1-5 many TRBV30 NA CAWSFHSNQPQHF TGTGCCTGGAGCTTTCATAGCAATCAGCCCCAGCATTTT
TRBJ1-6 many TRBV12-3/TRBV12-4 NA CASSLVGEGSPLHF TGTGCCAGCAGTTTAGTGGGGGAGGGTTCACCCCTCCACTTT
TRBJ1-6 many TRBV2 NA CASIAEYNSPLHF TGTGCCAGCATAGCGGAATATAATTCACCCCTCCACTTT
TRBJ1-2 NA TRBV12-3/TRBV12-4 TRBD1 CASSLGEGAGYTF TGTGCCAGCAGTTTGGGTGAGGGGGCGGGCTACACCTTC
TRBJ2-1 many TRBV5-1 TRBD2 CASSLIAGEGEQFF TGCGCCAGCAGCTTAATCGCGGGAGAAGGTGAGCAGTTCTTC
TRBJ2-1 many TRBV12-3/TRBV12-4 NA CASSLGSDSYNEQFF TGTGCCAGCAGTTTAGGTAGCGACTCCTACAATGAGCAGTTCTTC
TRBJ1-5 NA TRBV2 NA CASRPLGSGVEQPQHF TGTGCCAGCAGGCCGCTGGGGTCAGGGGTTGAACAGCCCCAGCATTTT
TRBJ1-2 many TRBV27 TRBD1 CASRPGGPYGYTF TGTGCCAGCAGACCAGGGGGCCCCTATGGCTACACCTTC
TRBJ1-1 few TRBV6-5 TRBD1 CASLYRGLNTEAFF TGTGCCAGCCTTTACAGGGGATTGAACACTGAAGCTTTCTTT
TRBJ2-7 many TRBV7-2 TRBD2 CASSLGRLAGDYEQYF TGTGCCAGCAGCTTAGGGAGACTAGCGGGAGACTACGAGCAGTACTTC
TRBJ1-2 many TRBV28 NA CASSLNDYGYTF TGTGCCAGCAGTCTAAACGACTATGGCTACACCTTC
TRBJ1-1 many TRBV5-1 NA CASSSGHAGGTEAFF TGCGCCAGCAGCTCGGGACACGCAGGAGGCACTGAAGCTTTCTTT
TRBJ1-1 few TRBV7-2 NA CASSLIKLRPFF TGTGCCAGCAGCCTCATAAAACTTCGTCCTTTCTTT
TRBJ1-1 many TRBV6-2/TRBV6-3 NA CASSYSISKGQPPNTEAFF TGTGCCAGCAGTTACTCTATTTCTAAGGGACAACCACCGAACACTGAAGCTTTCTTT